The 21 T cell receptor beta chains listed next were all sequenced from one sample in a study of long-term antiretroviral therapy in people with HIV. Researchers report immunoSEQ v3.0 was run at survey level. Sequenced by immunoSEQ multiplex PCR; TCRdb stores in-frame clones only, minus some. The table shows under 45,000 clones, with approximately 81% occurring only once. The source material was unsorted PBMCs, sampled just over 2.7 years before starting antiretroviral therapy. Receptors originate from a woman under 40 with HIV.

V is TRBV13 and J is TRBJ2-5; D assignment may be TRBD1 or TRBD2 (5 bases each). This CDR3 region has 13 residues. With 2 bases removed from V and 6 bases from J, the gap between germline ends came to 10 bases. Germline V gene data show CDR1 as PRHDT and CDR2 as FYEKMQ (reference sequence). The CDR3 reads CASSLNRGQTQYF. CDR3 in DNA: TGTGCCAGCAGCTTAAATAGGGGACAGACCCAGTACTTC.

The rearrangement joins TRBV14 to TRBJ2-1; a possible D gene is TRBD2 (5 bases). The ends were cut back, 1 base at V and 5 bases at J, with 12 bases in the middle. The CDR3 covers 15 residues. The V gene's germline CDR1 is SGHDN and CDR2 FVKESK. The CDR3 DNA sequence: TGTGCCAGCAGCCAAGTCGTGTACGGGGACAATGAGCAGTTCTTC. Residues: CASSQVVYGDNEQFF.

This chain links TRBV11-3 with TRBJ2-2; no definite D call. Germline V lookup: CDR1 SGHNT, CDR2 YENEEA. Trimming removed 0 bases at V and 6 bases at J, with 5 bases between. CDR3 length: 13 amino acids. In DNA form, the CDR3 reads TGTGCCAGCAGCTTAGAAACAGCCGGGGAGCTGTTTTTT. It specifies CASSLETAGELFF.

The V call is TRBV5-4, the J call TRBJ2-7, with TRBD2 as a possible D gene (5 bases). Germline CDR1 and CDR2: SGHNT and YYREEE (reference sequence). Trimming left V 4 bases short and J 5 bases short, with 19 bases between. This CDR3 has 15 residues. The CDR3 sequence: CASSHPSREINEQYF. Here the CDR3 DNA reads TGTGCCAGCAGCCACCCTTCGAGGGAGATCAACGAGCAGTACTTC.

The rearrangement uses TRBV6-5 and TRBJ2-2; D gene uncertain. Germline CDR1 and CDR2: MNHEY and SVGAGI. The V gene lost 0 bases and the J gene lost 6 bases, with 5 bases spanning the gap. The CDR3 loop spans 13 amino acids. Here the CDR3 DNA reads TGTGCCAGCAGTTACTCCCGACCCGGGGAGCTGTTTTTT. Protein sequence: CASSYSRPGELFF.

The chain carries TRBV30 and TRBJ1-4; the D gene is possibly TRBD1 (5 bases). CDR1 is GTSNPN and CDR2 is SVGIG in the germline V gene (reference sequence). Trimming cost V 8 bases and J 4 bases, with 14 bases left between them. There are 13 residues in the CDR3. CDR3 DNA: TGTGCCACCCACAGGAACATTAATGAAAAACTGTTTTTT. Translating gives CATHRNINEKLFF.

V and J are TRBV29-1 and TRBJ1-4; D may be TRBD1 (6 bases). The V and J ends lost 4 bases and 8 bases respectively, with 11 bases between them. The CDR3 is 12 residues long. The germline V gene encodes CDR1 SQVTM and CDR2 ANQGSEA. CDR3 coding DNA: TGCAGCGTTGGGTGGGGGGGCGAAAAACTGTTTTTT. Translated, it gives CSVGWGGEKLFF.

This chain uses TRBV19 with TRBJ1-2; perhaps TRBD1 as D (6 bases). Germline V gene lookup returns CDR1 LNHDA and CDR2 SQIVND (reference sequence). Deletions cut 5 bases from V and 5 bases from J, with 24 bases between. CDR3 size: 17 residues. The chain's CDR3 is CASSGQLMVIPRYGYTF. CDR3 DNA sequence: TGTGCCAGTAGTGGACAGTTGATGGTGATCCCGAGGTATGGCTACACCTTC.

This rearrangement joins TRBV19 to TRBJ1-2; TRBD1 matches at 8 bases. V gave up 1 base and J gave up 5 bases; unmatched junction bases: 12. The CDR3 extends over 17 amino acids. In germline, CDR1 is LNHDA, CDR2 SQIVND (reference sequence). CDR3 region: CASSIAAPVQGAYGYTF. CDR3 nucleotides: TGTGCCAGTAGTATAGCCGCCCCGGTCCAGGGGGCATATGGCTACACCTTC. Based on the CDR3 plus reference TRBV19 and TRBJ1-2, the full variable domain is DGGITQSPKYLFRKEGQNVTLSCEQNLNHDAMYWYRQDPGQGLRLIYYSQIVNDFQKGDIAEGYSVSREKKESFPLTVTSAQKNPTAFYLCASSIAAPVQGAYGYTFGSGTRLTVV.

CDR3 coding DNA: TGTGCCAGCACTCCCCTGGGCAAGGGGAATAGCAATCAGCCCCAGCATTTT. Amino acid sequence: CASTPLGKGNSNQPQHF. The chain uses TRBV27 and TRBJ1-5; tentatively, D is TRBD1 (5 bases). Germline lookup yields CDR1 MNHEY and CDR2 SMNVEV (reference sequence). The CDR3 contains 17 residues. Trimming took off 7 bases at V and 0 bases at J, with 19 bases between the two ends.

In this sample, this clone turned up once. The V and J genes are TRBV6-5 and TRBJ2-1, with D perhaps TRBD2 (6 bases). CDR1 is MNHEY, CDR2 SVGAGI, per germline. The length of the CDR3 is 15 residues. V gave up 5 bases and J gave up 3 bases, with 14 bases separating them. CDR3 bases: TGTGCCAGCAGTCAATCCCTCGGGGGCTACAATGAGCAGTTCTTC. Translation: CASSQSLGGYNEQFF.

The chain uses TRBV5-1 and TRBJ1-2; the D gene is possibly TRBD1 (6 bases). The V end was cut by 0 bases, the J end by 4 bases, with 13 bases between. The CDR3 is made up of 15 amino acids. CDR1 and CDR2 (germline): SGHRS, YFSETQ. CDR3 amino acids: CASSLDGGGGYGYTF. The CDR3 nucleotides are TGCGCCAGCAGCTTGGATGGAGGGGGAGGCTATGGCTACACCTTC.

The rearrangement links TRBV19 to TRBJ1-2; 7 nucleotides align to TRBD1. CDR1 is LNHDA and CDR2 is SQIVND in the germline V gene (reference sequence). The CDR3 runs to 14 residues. The junction had 8 bases not matched to a gene; V was cut back by 6 bases and J by 4 bases. The CDR3 DNA follows: TGTGCCAGTAGAAGACAGGGATGGGGCTATGGCTACACCTTC. Encoded protein: CASRRQGWGYGYTF.

The chain is built from TRBV7-8 and TRBJ1-1, with 7 bases fitting TRBD1. V shed 0 bases and J 3 bases; nucleotides not matched to a gene: 4. The CDR3 contains 15 residues. Germline-derived CDR1 and CDR2 are SGHVS and FQNEAQ. The CDR3 is CASSLARGGYTEAFF. In nucleotides, the CDR3 is TGTGCCAGCAGCTTAGCCAGGGGGGGGTACACTGAAGCTTTCTTT. Supplemented by reference TRBV7-8 and TRBJ1-1, the full variable domain reads GAGVSQSPRYKVAKRGQDVALRCDPISGHVSLFWYQQALGQGPEFLTYFQNEAQLDKSGLPSDRFFAERPEGSVSTLKIQRTQQEDSAVYLCASSLARGGYTEAFFGQGTRLTVV.

This chain connects TRBV11-3 to TRBJ1-1; a weak D match, TRBD1 (6 bases). The CDR3 extends over 15 amino acids. V was clipped by 1 base and J by 2 bases, with 11 bases between them. CDR1 is SGHNT, CDR2 YENEEA, per germline. Here the CDR3 reads CASSLGTGINTEAFF. CDR3 nucleotide sequence: TGTGCCAGCAGCTTAGGAACAGGGATTAACACTGAAGCTTTCTTT. Using reference TRBV11-3 and TRBJ1-1 for the parts outside the CDR3, the full variable domain is EAGVVQSPRYKIIEKKQPVAFWCNPISGHNTLYWYLQNLGQGPELLIRYENEEAVDDSQLPKDRFSAERLKGVDSTLKIQPAELGDSAVYLCASSLGTGINTEAFFGQGTRLTVV.

The chain combines TRBV6-1 with TRBJ1-1; 10 bases align to TRBD1. Germline V gives CDR1 MNHNS, CDR2 SASEGT. This CDR3 contains 13 residues. V lost 11 bases, J lost 5 bases, and 8 bases stayed unmatched. CDR3 DNA sequence: TGTGCCCTTCGGAGGACAGGGGGTACTGAAGCTTTCTTT. Amino acids: CALRRTGGTEAFF.

V usage is TRBV10-3 and J usage is TRBJ2-5, with 12 bases fitting TRBD2. Trimming at V came to 4 bases and at J to 5 bases, leaving 11 bases not matched to a gene. The germline CDR1 and CDR2 sequences are ENHRY and SYGVKD. The CDR3 consists of 17 residues. CDR3 DNA: TGTGCCATCAGTGGAGGACCTAGCGGGGGGGCCTATGAGACCCAGTACTTC. Its protein is CAISGGPSGGAYETQYF.

The chain links TRBV9 to TRBJ2-3; D possibly corresponds to TRBD2 (5 bases). V lost 2 bases and J 4 bases, leaving 17 bases between the germline ends. This CDR3 has 16 residues. CDR1 and CDR2 from the germline V gene are SGDLS and YYNGEE. CDR3 amino acids: CASSVTWAREADTQYF. DNA of the CDR3: TGTGCCAGCAGCGTGACCTGGGCCCGGGAAGCAGATACGCAGTATTTT.

The chain recombines TRBV13 with TRBJ1-2; D uncertain. The V end lost 0 bases, the J end lost 3 bases, and 11 bases lay between the germline ends. Germline assignment: CDR1 PRHDT and CDR2 FYEKMQ (reference sequence). This CDR3 comprises 15 residues. The CDR3 protein is CASSLGRRADYGYTF. The CDR3 DNA follows: TGTGCCAGCAGCTTAGGCCGAAGGGCCGACTATGGCTACACCTTC.

This clone was recorded only once. CDR3 loop: CASSRGQLEQYF. The CDR3 bases are TGCGCCAGCAGCCGGGGACAACTCGAGCAGTACTTC. The V and J genes are TRBV5-1 and TRBJ2-7; D perhaps matches TRBD1 (6 bases). Germline CDR1 and CDR2: SGHRS and YFSETQ. Trimming left V 4 bases short and J 6 bases short, with 11 bases between. The CDR3 has 12 amino acids. Full variable domain (outside the CDR3, taken from reference TRBV5-1 and TRBJ2-7): KAGVTQTPRYLIKTRGQQVTLSCSPISGHRSVSWYQQTPGQGLQFLFEYFSETQRNKGNFPGRFSGRQFSNSRSEMNVSTLELGDSALYLCASSRGQLEQYFGPGTRLTVT.

The chain recombines TRBV19 with TRBJ2-7; 10 bases are a match to TRBD2. The V segment lost 5 bases and the J segment 2 bases; nucleotides outside the gene matches: 12. This CDR3 region has 17 residues. Looked up from germline, CDR1 is LNHDA and CDR2 is SQIVND (reference sequence). The CDR3 reads CASSAGGLAGDTYEQYF. CDR3 nucleotides: TGTGCCAGTAGTGCGGGGGGCCTAGCGGGGGATACCTACGAGCAGTACTTC.